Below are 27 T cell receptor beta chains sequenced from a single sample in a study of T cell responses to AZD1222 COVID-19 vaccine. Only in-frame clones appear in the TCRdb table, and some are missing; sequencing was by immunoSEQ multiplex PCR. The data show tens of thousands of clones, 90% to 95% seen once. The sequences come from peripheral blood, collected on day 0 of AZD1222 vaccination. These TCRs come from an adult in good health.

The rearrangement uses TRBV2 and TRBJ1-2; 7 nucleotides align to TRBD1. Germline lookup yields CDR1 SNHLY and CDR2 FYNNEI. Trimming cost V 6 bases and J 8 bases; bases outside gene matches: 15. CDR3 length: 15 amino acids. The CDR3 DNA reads TGTGCCAGCAGGGGGGGACAGTTGGTTATGGGAGGCTACACCTTC. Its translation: CASRGGQLVMGGYTF.

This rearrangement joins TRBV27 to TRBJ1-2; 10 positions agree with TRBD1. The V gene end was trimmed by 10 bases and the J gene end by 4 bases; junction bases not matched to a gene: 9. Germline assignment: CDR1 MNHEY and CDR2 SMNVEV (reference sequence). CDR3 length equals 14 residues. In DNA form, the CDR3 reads TGTGCCACCCGACAGGGGGCCACCGGCTATGGCTACACCTTC. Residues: CATRQGATGYGYTF.

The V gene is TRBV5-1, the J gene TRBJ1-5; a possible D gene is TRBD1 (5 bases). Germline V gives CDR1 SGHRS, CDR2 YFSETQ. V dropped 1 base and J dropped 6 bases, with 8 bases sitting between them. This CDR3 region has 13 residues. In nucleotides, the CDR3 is TGCGCCAGCAGCTTGTGGGGGGGTCAGCCCCAGCATTTT. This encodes CASSLWGGQPQHF.

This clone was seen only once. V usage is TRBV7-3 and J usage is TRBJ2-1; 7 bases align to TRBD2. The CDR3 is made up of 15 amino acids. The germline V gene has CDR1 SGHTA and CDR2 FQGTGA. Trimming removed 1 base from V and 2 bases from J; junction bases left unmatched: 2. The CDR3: CASSLILAAYNEQFF. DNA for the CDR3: TGTGCCAGCAGCTTAATTCTAGCGGCCTACAATGAGCAGTTCTTC. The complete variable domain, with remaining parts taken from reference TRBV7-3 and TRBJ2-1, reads GAGVSQTPSNKVTEKGKYVELRCDPISGHTALYWYRQSLGQGPEFLIYFQGTGAADDSGLPNDRFFAVRPEGSVSTLKIQRTERGDSAVYLCASSLILAAYNEQFFGPGTRLTVL.

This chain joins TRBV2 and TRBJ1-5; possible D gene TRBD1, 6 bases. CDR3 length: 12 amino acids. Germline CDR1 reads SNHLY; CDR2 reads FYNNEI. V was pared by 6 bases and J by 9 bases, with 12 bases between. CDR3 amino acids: CASRSDRRPQHF. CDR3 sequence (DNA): TGTGCCAGCAGATCAGACAGGCGGCCCCAGCATTTT.

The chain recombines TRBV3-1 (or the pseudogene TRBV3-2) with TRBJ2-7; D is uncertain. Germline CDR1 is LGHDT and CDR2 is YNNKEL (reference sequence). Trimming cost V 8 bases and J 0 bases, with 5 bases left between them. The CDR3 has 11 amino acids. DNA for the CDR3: TGTGCCAGCGGTCTCTCCTACGAGCAGTACTTC. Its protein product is CASGLSYEQYF.

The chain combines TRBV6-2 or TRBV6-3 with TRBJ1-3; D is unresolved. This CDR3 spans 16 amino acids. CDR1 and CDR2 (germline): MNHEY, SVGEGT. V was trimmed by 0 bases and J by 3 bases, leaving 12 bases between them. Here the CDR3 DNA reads TGTGCCAGCAGTTACTCCTCTTTTCCGATTGGAAACACCATATATTTT. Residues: CASSYSSFPIGNTIYF.

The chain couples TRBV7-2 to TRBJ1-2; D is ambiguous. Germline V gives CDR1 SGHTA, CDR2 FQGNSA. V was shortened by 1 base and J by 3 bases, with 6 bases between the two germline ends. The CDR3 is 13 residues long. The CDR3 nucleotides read TGTGCCAGCAGCTTAGTCTCGGACTATGGCTACACCTTC. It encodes CASSLVSDYGYTF.

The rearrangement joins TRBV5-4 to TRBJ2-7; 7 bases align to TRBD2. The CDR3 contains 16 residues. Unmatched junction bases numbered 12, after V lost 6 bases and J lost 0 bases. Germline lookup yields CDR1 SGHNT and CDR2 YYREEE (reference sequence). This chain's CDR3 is CASTKGAGESSYEQYF. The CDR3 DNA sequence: TGTGCCAGCACCAAAGGGGCGGGAGAGAGCTCCTACGAGCAGTACTTC.

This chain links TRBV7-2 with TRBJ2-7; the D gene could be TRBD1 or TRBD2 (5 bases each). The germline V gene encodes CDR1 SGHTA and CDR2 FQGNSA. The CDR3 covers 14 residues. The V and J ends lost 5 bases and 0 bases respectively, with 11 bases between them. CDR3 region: CASSPSGGSYEQYF. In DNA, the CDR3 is TGTGCCAGCAGCCCCAGTGGGGGCTCCTACGAGCAGTACTTC. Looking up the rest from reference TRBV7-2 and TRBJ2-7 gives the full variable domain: GAGVSQSPSNKVTEKGKDVELRCDPISGHTALYWYRQSLGQGLEFLIYFQGNSAPDKSGLPSDRFSAERTGGSVSTLTIQRTQQEDSAVYLCASSPSGGSYEQYFGPGTRLTVT.

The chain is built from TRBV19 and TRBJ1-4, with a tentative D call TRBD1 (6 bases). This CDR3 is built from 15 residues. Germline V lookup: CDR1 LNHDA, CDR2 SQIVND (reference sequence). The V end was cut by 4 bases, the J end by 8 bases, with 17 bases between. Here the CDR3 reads CASSNWGQGSEKLFF. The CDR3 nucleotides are TGTGCCAGTAGTAATTGGGGGCAGGGAAGCGAAAAACTGTTTTTT.

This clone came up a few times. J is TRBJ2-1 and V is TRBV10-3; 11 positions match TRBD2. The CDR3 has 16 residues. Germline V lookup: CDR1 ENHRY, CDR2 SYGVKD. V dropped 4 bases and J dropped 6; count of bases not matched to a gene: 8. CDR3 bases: TGTGCCATCAGTGCCTCGGGGACTAGCGGTACCAATGAGCAGTTCTTC. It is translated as CAISASGTSGTNEQFF.

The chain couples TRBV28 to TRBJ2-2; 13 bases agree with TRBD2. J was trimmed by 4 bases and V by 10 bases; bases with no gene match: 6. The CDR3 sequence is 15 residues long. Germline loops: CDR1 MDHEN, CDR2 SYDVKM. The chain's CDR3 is CATSGLAGATGELFF. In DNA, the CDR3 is TGTGCCACCTCAGGACTAGCGGGAGCCACCGGGGAGCTGTTTTTT.

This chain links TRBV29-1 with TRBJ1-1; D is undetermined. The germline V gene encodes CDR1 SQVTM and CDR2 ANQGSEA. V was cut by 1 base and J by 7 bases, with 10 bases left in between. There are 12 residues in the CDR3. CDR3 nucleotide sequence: TGCAGCGTTGAAGTTGTAGGCCTTGAAGCTTTCTTT. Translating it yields CSVEVVGLEAFF.

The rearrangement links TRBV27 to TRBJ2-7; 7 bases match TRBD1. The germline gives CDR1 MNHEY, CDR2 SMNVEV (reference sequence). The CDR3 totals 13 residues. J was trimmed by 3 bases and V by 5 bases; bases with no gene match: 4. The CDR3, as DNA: TGTGCCAGCAGTCCCCCAGGGGGCTACGAGCAGTACTTC. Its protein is CASSPPGGYEQYF.

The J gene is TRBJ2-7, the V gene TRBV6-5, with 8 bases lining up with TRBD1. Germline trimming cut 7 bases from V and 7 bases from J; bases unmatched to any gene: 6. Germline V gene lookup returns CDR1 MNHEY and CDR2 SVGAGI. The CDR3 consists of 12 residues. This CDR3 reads CASTRQGKEQYF. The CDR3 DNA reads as TGTGCCAGCACCCGACAGGGGAAGGAGCAGTACTTC.

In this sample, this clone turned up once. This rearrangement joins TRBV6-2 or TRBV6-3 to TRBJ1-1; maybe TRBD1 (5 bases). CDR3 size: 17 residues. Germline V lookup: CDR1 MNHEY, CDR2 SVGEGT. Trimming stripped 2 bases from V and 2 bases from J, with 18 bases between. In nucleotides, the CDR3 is TGTGCCAGCAGTTACGCGTCGGCAGGGTTGGGAAACACTGAAGCTTTCTTT. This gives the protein CASSYASAGLGNTEAFF.

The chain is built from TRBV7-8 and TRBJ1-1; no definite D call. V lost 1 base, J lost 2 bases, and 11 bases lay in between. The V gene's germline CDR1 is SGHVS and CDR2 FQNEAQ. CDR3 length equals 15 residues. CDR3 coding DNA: TGTGCCAGCAGCTTAGGTGCAGTCTCAAACACTGAAGCTTTCTTT. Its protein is CASSLGAVSNTEAFF.

CDR3 nucleotides: TGTGCCAGCAGTTTATGGGGGCAGGGAGGCTCCTCTGGAAACACCATATATTTT. As protein: CASSLWGQGGSSGNTIYF. The chain joins TRBV28 to TRBJ1-3, with D possibly TRBD1 on 5 matching bases. Trimming shortened V by 0 bases and J by 0 bases, and 15 bases separated the two germline ends. Germline V CDR1 and CDR2: MDHEN, SYDVKM. There are 18 residues in the CDR3.

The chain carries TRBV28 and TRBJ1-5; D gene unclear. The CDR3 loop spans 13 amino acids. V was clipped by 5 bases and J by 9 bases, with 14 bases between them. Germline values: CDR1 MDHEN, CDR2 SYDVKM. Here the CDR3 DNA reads TGTGCCAGCAGTCTTACCGCCTTAGTGCCCCAGCATTTT. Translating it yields CASSLTALVPQHF.

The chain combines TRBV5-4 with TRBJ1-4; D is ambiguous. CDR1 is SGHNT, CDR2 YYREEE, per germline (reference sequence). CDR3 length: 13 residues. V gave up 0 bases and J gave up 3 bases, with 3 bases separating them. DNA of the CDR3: TGTGCCAGCAGCTTGGACCCTAATGAAAAACTGTTTTTT. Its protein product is CASSLDPNEKLFF.

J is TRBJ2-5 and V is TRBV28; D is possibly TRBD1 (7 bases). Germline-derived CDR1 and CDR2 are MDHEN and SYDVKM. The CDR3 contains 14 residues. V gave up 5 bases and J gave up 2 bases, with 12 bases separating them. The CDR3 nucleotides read TGTGCCAGCAGTAGGACAGGAGGGCAAGAGACCCAGTACTTC. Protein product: CASSRTGGQETQYF.

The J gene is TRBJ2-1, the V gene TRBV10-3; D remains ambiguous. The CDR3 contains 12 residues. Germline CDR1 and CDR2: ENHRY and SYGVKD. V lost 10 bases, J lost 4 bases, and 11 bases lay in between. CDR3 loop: CATKTLYNEQFF. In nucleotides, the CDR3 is TGTGCCACCAAGACTCTGTACAATGAGCAGTTCTTC.

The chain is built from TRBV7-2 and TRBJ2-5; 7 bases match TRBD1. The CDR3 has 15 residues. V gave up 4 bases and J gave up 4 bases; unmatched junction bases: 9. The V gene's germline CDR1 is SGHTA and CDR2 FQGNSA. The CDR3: CASSWQDRVGETQYF. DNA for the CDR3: TGTGCCAGCAGCTGGCAAGACAGGGTCGGAGAGACCCAGTACTTC.

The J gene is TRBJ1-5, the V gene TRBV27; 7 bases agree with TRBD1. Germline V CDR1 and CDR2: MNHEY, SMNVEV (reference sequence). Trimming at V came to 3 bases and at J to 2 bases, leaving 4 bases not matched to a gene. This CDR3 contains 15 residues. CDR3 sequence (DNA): TGTGCCAGCAGTTTCTCCGGACAGGGCAATCAGCCCCAGCATTTT. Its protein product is CASSFSGQGNQPQHF.

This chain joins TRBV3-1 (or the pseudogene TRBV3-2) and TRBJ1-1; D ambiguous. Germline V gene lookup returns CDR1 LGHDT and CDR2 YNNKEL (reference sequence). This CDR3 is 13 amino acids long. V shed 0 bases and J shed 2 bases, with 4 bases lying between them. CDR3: CASSQDVNTEAFF. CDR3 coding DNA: TGTGCCAGCAGCCAAGATGTAAACACTGAAGCTTTCTTT.

As DNA, the CDR3 is TGCAGCGTTGAAAGGTCGTTAGGGGGCCTCGGGACCCAGTACTTC. It is translated as CSVERSLGGLGTQYF. The V call is TRBV29-1, the J call TRBJ2-5; 7 bases align to TRBD1. Germline CDR1 reads SQVTM; CDR2 reads ANQGSEA. V shed 2 bases and J 7 bases; nucleotides not matched to a gene: 13. The CDR3 is made up of 15 amino acids.